These T cell receptor beta chains were read from a single sample in a study of preoperative IRX-2 immunotherapy in early breast cancer. Clones were read by immunoSEQ multiplex PCR, and TCRdb kept only the in-frame ones, dropping some. The sample holds fewer than 25,000 clones, around 90% seen once. The sample here was tumor tissue, taken after IRX-2 immunotherapy. The receptors shown here come from a human donor with breast cancer. CDR3s include the opening cysteine and the closing phenylalanine or tryptophan. Fields, in order: J gene, D gene, clone size, V gene, CDR3 DNA, CDR3 protein. The D gene is left open where the match is weak. The size of a clone is reported for some rows only, either as once, few or many, or as a class for expanded clones.

J gene: TRBJ2-3
D gene: .
clone size: .
V gene: TRBV7-9
CDR3 DNA: TGTGCCAGCAGCCCACAGGTACTGAGCACAGATACGCAGTATTTT
CDR3 protein: CASSPQVLSTDTQYF

J gene: TRBJ2-1
D gene: .
clone size: .
V gene: TRBV2
CDR3 DNA: TGTGCCAGCAGACAAACCTACAATGAGCAGTTCTTC
CDR3 protein: CASRQTYNEQFF

J gene: TRBJ2-7
D gene: .
clone size: .
V gene: TRBV18
CDR3 DNA: TGTGCCAGCTCACCACTCGGGAGCTCCTACGAGCAGTACTTC
CDR3 protein: CASSPLGSSYEQYF

J gene: TRBJ2-1
D gene: TRBD1
clone size: .
V gene: TRBV5-1
CDR3 DNA: TGCGCCAGCAGCAGAGCAGGGGGTTTCTACAATGAGCAGTTCTTC
CDR3 protein: CASSRAGGFYNEQFF

J gene: TRBJ1-1
D gene: .
clone size: .
V gene: TRBV30
CDR3 DNA: TGTGCCTGGAGTGAACAGGAGAACACTGAAGCTTTCTTT
CDR3 protein: CAWSEQENTEAFF

J gene: TRBJ2-5
D gene: TRBD1
clone size: .
V gene: TRBV25-1
CDR3 DNA: TGTGCCAGCAGTGGAGGCGGACAGGGTCAGACCCAGTACTTC
CDR3 protein: CASSGGGQGQTQYF

J gene: TRBJ1-6
D gene: TRBD1
clone size: once
V gene: TRBV11-2
CDR3 DNA: TGTGCCAGCAGCTTAGATCTTTTTGGGACAGGGGTTTCACCCCTCCACTTT
CDR3 protein: CASSLDLFGTGVSPLHF

J gene: TRBJ2-5
D gene: .
clone size: few
V gene: TRBV9
CDR3 DNA: TGTGCCAGCAGCGTAGGAAGTCTGTCCCAAGAGACCCAGTACTTC
CDR3 protein: CASSVGSLSQETQYF

J gene: TRBJ1-4
D gene: .
clone size: .
V gene: TRBV7-9
CDR3 DNA: TGTGCCAGCAGCTCGGCGGGGGGGGGTGAAAAACTGTTTTTT
CDR3 protein: CASSSAGGGEKLFF

J gene: TRBJ2-1
D gene: TRBD2
clone size: .
V gene: TRBV30
CDR3 DNA: TGTGCCTGGAGTGTACTGACTAGCGGGGGGAGGGGGAATGAGCAGTTCTTC
CDR3 protein: CAWSVLTSGGRGNEQFF

J gene: TRBJ2-3
D gene: .
clone size: .
V gene: TRBV30
CDR3 DNA: TGTGCCTGGAGTACCCGAGGAGATACGCAGTATTTT
CDR3 protein: CAWSTRGDTQYF

J gene: TRBJ2-1
D gene: .
clone size: .
V gene: TRBV4-1
CDR3 DNA: TGCGCCAGCAGCCAAGAACCCGGGACGGTGTCCTACAATGAGCAGTTCTTC
CDR3 protein: CASSQEPGTVSYNEQFF

J gene: TRBJ1-1
D gene: TRBD1
clone size: .
V gene: TRBV19
CDR3 DNA: TGTGCCAGTAGTATCCTTACAGGGGTTGGCGTGGGTGAAGCTTTCTTT
CDR3 protein: CASSILTGVGVGEAFF

J gene: TRBJ2-1
D gene: TRBD1
clone size: .
V gene: TRBV27
CDR3 DNA: TGTGCCAGCAGTCGGGGACAGGGACAAAGCAATGAGCAGTTCTTC
CDR3 protein: CASSRGQGQSNEQFF

J gene: TRBJ2-7
D gene: TRBD1
clone size: .
V gene: TRBV6-1
CDR3 DNA: TGTGCCAGCAGTGAAGCGATAGGGGGCGGGTACGAGCAGTACTTC
CDR3 protein: CASSEAIGGGYEQYF

J gene: TRBJ1-6
D gene: .
clone size: .
V gene: TRBV5-1
CDR3 DNA: TGCGCCAGCAGCTTGTGGGGGGAGGGGAATTCACCCCTCCACTTT
CDR3 protein: CASSLWGEGNSPLHF

J gene: TRBJ1-6
D gene: .
clone size: .
V gene: TRBV7-9
CDR3 DNA: TGTGCCAGCAGCTTAGCGGCGGGATTTTCACCCCTCCACTTT
CDR3 protein: CASSLAAGFSPLHF

J gene: TRBJ1-1
D gene: TRBD1
clone size: .
V gene: TRBV7-8
CDR3 DNA: TGTGCCAGCAGCAACGGACAGGGGGTCTCTGAAGCTTTCTTT
CDR3 protein: CASSNGQGVSEAFF

J gene: TRBJ2-3
D gene: TRBD2
clone size: .
V gene: TRBV4-1
CDR3 DNA: TGCGCCAGCAGCGTACGGAGGGGCGGGGGGGCCACAGATACGCAGTATTTT
CDR3 protein: CASSVRRGGGATDTQYF

J gene: TRBJ1-1
D gene: TRBD1
clone size: .
V gene: TRBV9
CDR3 DNA: TGTGCCAGCAGCGTCTTAGGGGGCGCTGGGAACACTGAAGCTTTCTTT
CDR3 protein: CASSVLGGAGNTEAFF

J gene: TRBJ2-2
D gene: .
clone size: .
V gene: TRBV6-6
CDR3 DNA: TGTGCCAGCAGTCAGGGACCCAGCGGCGGGGAGCTGTTTTTT
CDR3 protein: CASSQGPSGGELFF

J gene: TRBJ2-2
D gene: .
clone size: .
V gene: TRBV11-3
CDR3 DNA: TGTGCCAGCAGCTCCAGGTTTAACGGGGAGCTGTTTTTT
CDR3 protein: CASSSRFNGELFF

J gene: TRBJ2-1
D gene: .
clone size: .
V gene: TRBV7-2
CDR3 DNA: TGTGCCAGCAGCTTAGGGGGACCTCTCAATTCCGATGAGCAGTTCTTC
CDR3 protein: CASSLGGPLNSDEQFF

J gene: TRBJ1-3
D gene: .
clone size: .
V gene: TRBV9
CDR3 DNA: TGTGCCAGCAGCGTAGATAGGACTGGAAACACCATATATTTT
CDR3 protein: CASSVDRTGNTIYF

J gene: TRBJ1-1
D gene: .
clone size: .
V gene: TRBV9
CDR3 DNA: TGTGCCAGCAGCGTAGGCAACATAATCACTGAAGCTTTCTTT
CDR3 protein: CASSVGNIITEAFF

J gene: TRBJ1-4
D gene: .
clone size: .
V gene: TRBV5-6
CDR3 DNA: TGTGCCAGCAGCCCCGGGCCAACTAATGAAAAACTGTTTTTT
CDR3 protein: CASSPGPTNEKLFF

J gene: TRBJ2-2
D gene: .
clone size: .
V gene: TRBV7-9
CDR3 DNA: TGTGCCAGCAGCTTAGAGGGCGGCGGGGAGCTGTTTTTT
CDR3 protein: CASSLEGGGELFF

J gene: TRBJ1-5
D gene: .
clone size: once
V gene: TRBV30
CDR3 DNA: TGTGCCTGGAGTGTTCAAACTTATCAGCCCCAGCATTTT
CDR3 protein: CAWSVQTYQPQHF

J gene: TRBJ1-6
D gene: .
clone size: .
V gene: TRBV4-1
CDR3 DNA: TGCGCCAGCAGCCAAGCCGCAGGACGGGAAAATTCACCCCTCCACTTT
CDR3 protein: CASSQAAGRENSPLHF

J gene: TRBJ1-2
D gene: TRBD1
clone size: .
V gene: TRBV13
CDR3 DNA: TGTGCCAGCAGCCCGCGGACAGGGTGGGGCTATGGCTACACCTTC
CDR3 protein: CASSPRTGWGYGYTF

J gene: TRBJ2-7
D gene: TRBD1
clone size: .
V gene: TRBV5-4
CDR3 DNA: TGTGCCAGCAGCCGACAGGGGTTTAACTACGAGCAGTACTTC
CDR3 protein: CASSRQGFNYEQYF

J gene: TRBJ1-1
D gene: TRBD1
clone size: .
V gene: TRBV6-1
CDR3 DNA: TGTGCCAGCAGTGAAGGGACAGGGGGGACTGAAGCTTTCTTT
CDR3 protein: CASSEGTGGTEAFF

J gene: TRBJ2-3
D gene: .
clone size: .
V gene: TRBV19
CDR3 DNA: TGTGCCAGTAGACCATCAGGGACAGATACGCAGTATTTT
CDR3 protein: CASRPSGTDTQYF

J gene: TRBJ2-5
D gene: .
clone size: .
V gene: TRBV4-1
CDR3 DNA: TGCGCCAGCAGCCAAGATCCGGCGGAGACCCAGTACTTC
CDR3 protein: CASSQDPAETQYF

J gene: TRBJ1-6
D gene: .
clone size: .
V gene: TRBV6-5
CDR3 DNA: TGTGCCAGCAGTTATGAGGGATTCGATTCACCCCTCCACTTT
CDR3 protein: CASSYEGFDSPLHF

J gene: TRBJ1-3
D gene: .
clone size: .
V gene: TRBV19
CDR3 DNA: TGTGCCAGTAGTATCTACTCTGGAGCTGGAAACACCATATATTTT
CDR3 protein: CASSIYSGAGNTIYF

J gene: TRBJ1-1
D gene: .
clone size: .
V gene: TRBV6-6
CDR3 DNA: TGTGCCAGCAGCCCCCAGGCAATCGAGTCGGCTTTCTTT
CDR3 protein: CASSPQAIESAFF

J gene: TRBJ2-7
D gene: TRBD1
clone size: .
V gene: TRBV5-4
CDR3 DNA: TGTGCCAGCAGCTTTGGACCGGGACAGACATACGAGCAGTACTTC
CDR3 protein: CASSFGPGQTYEQYF

J gene: TRBJ1-2
D gene: .
clone size: .
V gene: TRBV18
CDR3 DNA: TGTGCCAGCTCACCGTGGGGGACCACTACCTCTAACTATGGCTACACCTTC
CDR3 protein: CASSPWGTTTSNYGYTF

J gene: TRBJ1-4
D gene: .
clone size: .
V gene: TRBV6-5
CDR3 DNA: TGTGCCAGCAGTTCCCGATTGGCGGGTGTGAATGAAAAACTGTTTTTT
CDR3 protein: CASSSRLAGVNEKLFF

J gene: TRBJ1-1
D gene: .
clone size: .
V gene: TRBV5-4
CDR3 DNA: TGTGCCAGCAGCGCGGCCGGGGTCGGGGACACTGAAGCTTTCTTT
CDR3 protein: CASSAAGVGDTEAFF

J gene: TRBJ1-2
D gene: .
clone size: once
V gene: TRBV11-3
CDR3 DNA: TGTGCCAGCAGCCCCTCACGGGGGGCGAGAAATGGCTACACCTTC
CDR3 protein: CASSPSRGARNGYTF

J gene: TRBJ1-1
D gene: TRBD1
clone size: .
V gene: TRBV27
CDR3 DNA: TGTGCCAGCAGTTTATCGGGGACAGGGAACACTGAAGCTTTCTTT
CDR3 protein: CASSLSGTGNTEAFF

J gene: TRBJ2-1
D gene: TRBD2
clone size: .
V gene: TRBV2
CDR3 DNA: TGTGCCAGCAGTGAAGAGGGCGGGGGGAATTACAATGAGCAGTTCTTC
CDR3 protein: CASSEEGGGNYNEQFF

J gene: TRBJ2-3
D gene: .
clone size: .
V gene: TRBV18
CDR3 DNA: TGTGCCAGCTCGCTCCGACAGAGCACAGATACGCAGTATTTT
CDR3 protein: CASSLRQSTDTQYF

J gene: TRBJ2-3
D gene: TRBD2
clone size: once
V gene: TRBV9
CDR3 DNA: TGTGCCAGCAGCGTAGTGGGACTAGATATCACAGATACGCAGTATTTT
CDR3 protein: CASSVVGLDITDTQYF

J gene: TRBJ1-1
D gene: .
clone size: .
V gene: TRBV6-1
CDR3 DNA: TGTGCCAGCAGTGAAAGGTATGGGAATGAAGCTTTCTTT
CDR3 protein: CASSERYGNEAFF

J gene: TRBJ2-3
D gene: .
clone size: .
V gene: TRBV30
CDR3 DNA: TGTGCCTGGAGTGGTCCAATCACAGATACGCAGTATTTT
CDR3 protein: CAWSGPITDTQYF

J gene: TRBJ2-1
D gene: .
clone size: .
V gene: TRBV11-2
CDR3 DNA: TGTGCCAGCAGCTCCCCCCGAAATGAGCAGTTCTTC
CDR3 protein: CASSSPRNEQFF

J gene: TRBJ1-1
D gene: .
clone size: few
V gene: TRBV4-2
CDR3 DNA: TGTGCCAGCAGCCAAGATTCGGGCGCGCCGTGGGCTTTCTTT
CDR3 protein: CASSQDSGAPWAFF

J gene: TRBJ1-4
D gene: TRBD1
clone size: .
V gene: TRBV5-1
CDR3 DNA: TGCGCCAGCAGTCCGGGACAGCCCGGGGTAAAACTGTTTTTT
CDR3 protein: CASSPGQPGVKLFF

J gene: TRBJ2-4
D gene: TRBD2
clone size: .
V gene: TRBV2
CDR3 DNA: TGTGCCAGCAGCGCTACTAGCGGGGGGGCCTTCGCCAAAAACATTCAGTACTTC
CDR3 protein: CASSATSGGAFAKNIQYF